This T cell receptor beta chain emerged from a study of shared clonotypes between healthy human individuals. The CDR3 is made up of 15 amino acids. V was clipped by 7 bases and J by 4 bases; unmatched bases: 5. Germline CDR1 reads MDHEN; CDR2 reads SYDVKM. The naive CD8 fraction comprised CD45RO-negative cells positively selected for CCR7 and excluded terminally differentiated effector memory CD45RA+ cells. Sorted-subset replicate PCR reactions were performed with 200 ng DNA, corresponding to roughly 31,000 T cell genomes. Profiling relied on immunoSEQ multiplex PCR, and the TCRdb table lists in-frame clones only, not all of them. The sample contains around 2,000,000 clones, just over 90% of which appear only once.

The material sequenced was naive CD8+ T cells from PBMCs. This clonotype was sampled from a young man in good health. Some clones in this sample may be carry-over from other donors' samples. The chain uses TRBV28 and TRBJ2-3, with 13 bases aligning to TRBD2. Here the CDR3 DNA reads TGTGCCAGCATTGGACTAGCGGGAGCCCCAGATACGCAGTATTTT. As protein: CASIGLAGAPDTQYF.